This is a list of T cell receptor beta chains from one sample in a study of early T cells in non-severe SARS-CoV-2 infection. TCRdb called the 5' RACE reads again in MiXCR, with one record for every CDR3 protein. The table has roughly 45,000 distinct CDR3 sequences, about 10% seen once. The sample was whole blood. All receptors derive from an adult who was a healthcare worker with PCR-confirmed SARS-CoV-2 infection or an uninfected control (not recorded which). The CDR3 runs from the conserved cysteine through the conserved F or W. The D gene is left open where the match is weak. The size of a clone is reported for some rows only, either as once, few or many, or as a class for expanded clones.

CDR3: CASSSHLGKEAFF
DNA: TGTGCCAGCAGCTCCCACCTGGGGAAGGAAGCTTTCTTT
D: .
V: TRBV13
J: TRBJ1-1
size: .

CDR3: CSARGPSGNQPQHF
DNA: TGCAGTGCTAGAGGCCCTTCTGGCAATCAGCCCCAGCATTTT
D: .
V: TRBV20-1
J: TRBJ1-5
size: many

CDR3: CSARQGDTEAFF
DNA: TGCAGTGCTAGACAGGGGGACACTGAAGCTTTCTTT
D: TRBD1
V: TRBV20-1
J: TRBJ1-1
size: many

CDR3: CASSLWGAASTDTQYF
DNA: TGTGCCAGCAGCCTCTGGGGAGCGGCGAGCACAGATACGCAGTATTTT
D: .
V: TRBV9
J: TRBJ2-3
size: few

CDR3: CSAEDARSETQYF
DNA: TGCAGCGCCGAGGACGCCCGATCGGAGACCCAGTACTTC
D: .
V: TRBV29-1
J: TRBJ2-5
size: .

CDR3: CASSRQGLGGNQPQHF
DNA: TGTGCCAGCAGCCGACAGGGGTTGGGAGGCAATCAGCCCCAGCATTTT
D: TRBD1
V: TRBV5-8
J: TRBJ1-5
size: many

CDR3: CASSFLPGMNTEAFF
DNA: TGTGCCAGCAGCTTTTTACCGGGTATGAACACTGAAGCTTTCTTT
D: .
V: TRBV5-6
J: TRBJ1-1
size: .

CDR3: CASSYSGNEQFF
DNA: TGTGCCAGCAGCTATAGCGGGAACGAGCAGTTCTTC
D: TRBD2
V: TRBV27
J: TRBJ2-1
size: .

CDR3: CAINRAGDTGELFF
DNA: TGTGCCATCAACCGAGCAGGGGACACCGGGGAGCTGTTTTTT
D: .
V: TRBV10-3
J: TRBJ2-2
size: many

CDR3: CASSFDLAKNIQYF
DNA: TGTGCCAGCAGTTTCGACTTAGCCAAAAACATTCAGTACTTC
D: .
V: TRBV12-3/TRBV12-4
J: TRBJ2-4
size: .

CDR3: CASSQDRGRPDTQYF
DNA: TGTGCCAGTAGTCAGGACAGGGGGCGCCCAGATACGCAGTATTTT
D: TRBD1
V: TRBV19
J: TRBJ2-3
size: many

CDR3: CASSQSWGYEQYF
DNA: TGTGCCAGCAGCCAATCGTGGGGTTACGAGCAGTACTTC
D: .
V: TRBV16
J: TRBJ2-7
size: many

CDR3: CASLGGDEETQYF
DNA: TGTGCCAGCTTAGGGGGTGACGAAGAGACCCAGTACTTC
D: .
V: TRBV12-3/TRBV12-4
J: TRBJ2-5
size: few

CDR3: CASSYLLTNQETQYF
DNA: TGTGCCAGCAGTTACCTGCTCACAAACCAAGAGACCCAGTACTTC
D: .
V: TRBV6-2/TRBV6-3
J: TRBJ2-5
size: .

CDR3: CASSTIRTSGASYNEQFF
DNA: TGTGCCAGCAGTACCATTCGGACTAGCGGAGCCTCCTACAATGAGCAGTTCTTC
D: TRBD2
V: TRBV6-2/TRBV6-3
J: TRBJ2-1
size: few

CDR3: CASSPPLRNTEAFF
DNA: TGTGCCAGCTCACCTCCCCTGCGGAACACTGAAGCTTTCTTT
D: .
V: TRBV18
J: TRBJ1-1
size: .

CDR3: CASSLAHTGNEQYF
DNA: TGTGCCAGCAGCTTAGCCCACACTGGGAACGAGCAGTACTTC
D: .
V: TRBV7-9
J: TRBJ2-7
size: few

CDR3: CASSLGRGDYGYTF
DNA: TGTGCCAGCAGCTTGGGCAGGGGAGACTATGGCTACACCTTC
D: .
V: TRBV5-4
J: TRBJ1-2
size: many

CDR3: CASSVGAGYYEQYF
DNA: TGTGCCAGCAGCGTAGGGGCAGGCTACTACGAGCAGTACTTC
D: .
V: TRBV9
J: TRBJ2-7
size: many

CDR3: CASSLGWAATNEKLFF
DNA: TGTGCCAGCAGCTTAGGGTGGGCAGCAACTAATGAAAAACTGTTTTTT
D: .
V: TRBV11-2
J: TRBJ1-4
size: many

CDR3: CASSLRLAGYQETQYF
DNA: TGTGCCAGCAGCTTAAGACTAGCGGGATACCAAGAGACCCAGTACTTC
D: TRBD2
V: TRBV7-8
J: TRBJ2-5
size: many

CDR3: CASSLNAGLVYGYTF
DNA: TGTGCCAGCAGTTTAAATGCAGGGCTAGTCTATGGCTACACCTTC
D: .
V: TRBV12-3/TRBV12-4
J: TRBJ1-2
size: many

CDR3: CSAYTGTTGNTIYF
DNA: TGCAGTGCTTATACCGGGACGACTGGAAACACCATATATTTT
D: .
V: TRBV20-1
J: TRBJ1-3
size: few

CDR3: CSAGQQGNEKLFF
DNA: TGCAGCGCCGGGCAGCAGGGGAACGAAAAACTGTTTTTT
D: .
V: TRBV29-1
J: TRBJ1-4
size: many

CDR3: CASSGGGNTIYF
DNA: TGCGCCAGCAGTGGAGGTGGAAACACCATATATTTT
D: .
V: TRBV10-2
J: TRBJ1-3
size: many

CDR3: CASSRTGGEAFF
DNA: TGTGCCAGCAGCCGGACAGGGGGTGAAGCTTTCTTT
D: TRBD1
V: TRBV12-3/TRBV12-4
J: TRBJ1-1
size: .

CDR3: CASSPRSTSYNEQFF
DNA: TGTGCCAGCAGCCCCAGATCCACCTCCTACAATGAGCAGTTCTTC
D: .
V: TRBV5-4
J: TRBJ2-1
size: few

CDR3: CASSATGVDFYEQYF
DNA: TGTGCCAGCAGCGCAACAGGGGTAGACTTCTACGAGCAGTACTTC
D: TRBD1
V: TRBV11-2
J: TRBJ2-7
size: few

CDR3: CSVEGTGSTDTQHF
DNA: TGCAGCGTTGAAGGGACAGGGTCCACAGATACGCAGCATTTT
D: TRBD1
V: TRBV29-1
J: TRBJ1-5
size: once

CDR3: CASRGGAGSNQPQHF
DNA: TGTGCCAGCAGGGGGGGTGCGGGAAGCAATCAGCCCCAGCATTTT
D: .
V: TRBV6-1
J: TRBJ1-5
size: .

CDR3: CASSSGETQYF
DNA: TGTGCCAGCAGCTCGGGGGAGACCCAGTACTTC
D: .
V: TRBV21-1
J: TRBJ2-5
size: many

CDR3: CASGSWGVGSYEQYF
DNA: TGTGCCAGCGGTTCCTGGGGGGTGGGCTCCTACGAGCAGTACTTC
D: .
V: TRBV7-9
J: TRBJ2-7
size: few

CDR3: CASSQAGSQPQHF
DNA: TGCGCCAGCAGCCAAGCGGGGAGTCAGCCCCAGCATTTT
D: .
V: TRBV4-1
J: TRBJ1-5
size: many

CDR3: CASVGRKGGNEQFF
DNA: TGTGCCAGCGTAGGACGCAAGGGAGGAAATGAGCAGTTCTTC
D: .
V: TRBV11-3
J: TRBJ2-1
size: few

CDR3: CASSKDSFSYTF
DNA: TGCGCCAGCAGCAAAGACAGTTTCAGCTACACCTTC
D: .
V: TRBV5-1
J: TRBJ1-2
size: .

CDR3: CATSDLGRRNTGELFF
DNA: TGTGCCACCAGTGATCTAGGTAGACGGAACACCGGGGAGCTGTTTTTT
D: .
V: TRBV24-1
J: TRBJ2-2
size: .

CDR3: CATSLSGFRDIQYF
DNA: TGTGCCACCAGTTTATCGGGGTTCAGGGACATTCAGTACTTC
D: .
V: TRBV28
J: TRBJ2-4
size: many

CDR3: CASSVPDRGHFYNEQFF
DNA: TGTGCCAGCAGCGTACCGGACAGGGGGCATTTCTACAATGAGCAGTTCTTC
D: TRBD1
V: TRBV13
J: TRBJ2-1
size: many

CDR3: CSARAPGQGVGELFF
DNA: TGCAGTGCTAGAGCTCCGGGACAGGGGGTCGGGGAGCTGTTTTTT
D: TRBD1
V: TRBV20-1
J: TRBJ2-2
size: .

CDR3: CASSLGLAGFEQFF
DNA: TGTGCCAGTAGTCTAGGACTAGCGGGGTTTGAGCAGTTCTTC
D: TRBD2
V: TRBV19
J: TRBJ2-1
size: .

CDR3: CATSREDRRNYGYTF
DNA: TGTGCCACCAGCAGAGAGGACAGGCGGAACTATGGCTACACCTTC
D: TRBD1
V: TRBV15
J: TRBJ1-2
size: few

CDR3: CASSLRPGVNTEAFF
DNA: TGTGCCAGCAGTTTACGCCCTGGGGTGAACACTGAAGCTTTCTTT
D: .
V: TRBV12-3/TRBV12-4
J: TRBJ1-1
size: many

CDR3: CASSDLGVKNIQYF
DNA: TGTGCCAGCAGCGACTTAGGTGTCAAAAACATTCAGTACTTC
D: .
V: TRBV5-8
J: TRBJ2-4
size: many

CDR3: CASSSTSGGGTDTQYF
DNA: TGTGCCAGCAGTTCAACTAGCGGGGGAGGGACAGATACGCAGTATTTT
D: TRBD2
V: TRBV6-2/TRBV6-3
J: TRBJ2-3
size: few

CDR3: CASSRDRPGPEEKLFF
DNA: TGTGCCAGCAGCCGCGACAGACCGGGTCCGGAAGAAAAACTGTTTTTT
D: .
V: TRBV11-2
J: TRBJ1-4
size: many

CDR3: CASSIGTGTSTGELFF
DNA: TGTGCCAGTAGTATAGGAACAGGTACTTCAACCGGGGAGCTGTTTTTT
D: .
V: TRBV19
J: TRBJ2-2
size: many

CDR3: CASSSNRVSYEQYF
DNA: TGTGCCAGCAGCTCAAACAGGGTCTCCTACGAGCAGTACTTC
D: .
V: TRBV13
J: TRBJ2-7
size: many

CDR3: CASSPEIRDYEQYF
DNA: TGTGCCAGCAGCCCTGAGATCAGGGACTACGAGCAGTACTTC
D: .
V: TRBV9
J: TRBJ2-7
size: .

CDR3: CASSQTGLETQYF
DNA: TGTGCCAGCAGCCAGACAGGGTTGGAGACCCAGTACTTC
D: TRBD1
V: TRBV3-1
J: TRBJ2-5
size: many

CDR3: CASSRLQGGETQYF
DNA: TGTGCCAGCAGCCGTCTCCAAGGAGGAGAGACCCAGTACTTC
D: .
V: TRBV27
J: TRBJ2-5
size: few

CDR3: CASSRHEGGGNQPQHF
DNA: TGTGCCAGCAGCCGGCACGAAGGGGGCGGCAATCAGCCCCAGCATTTT
D: TRBD1
V: TRBV5-8
J: TRBJ1-5
size: many

CDR3: CASSSGTAGNTIYF
DNA: TGTGCCAGCAGCTCAGGGACGGCTGGAAACACCATATATTTT
D: .
V: TRBV7-8
J: TRBJ1-3
size: many

CDR3: CASSQDPGQVLDGYTF
DNA: TGCGCCAGCAGCCAAGATCCGGGACAGGTCCTAGATGGCTACACCTTC
D: TRBD1
V: TRBV4-1
J: TRBJ1-2
size: few

CDR3: CASSRAVDEQFF
DNA: TGTGCCAGCAGCCGAGCCGTGGATGAGCAGTTCTTC
D: .
V: TRBV7-2
J: TRBJ2-1
size: few

CDR3: CVTRGGSRVDTQYF
DNA: TGTGTCACCAGGGGCGGGAGTCGGGTAGATACGCAGTATTTT
D: .
V: TRBV15
J: TRBJ2-3
size: .

CDR3: CASSLRGAGYEQYF
DNA: TGCGCCAGCAGCTTGCGGGGAGCAGGGTACGAGCAGTACTTC
D: .
V: TRBV5-1
J: TRBJ2-7
size: .

CDR3: CSFGTAINQPQHF
DNA: TGCAGCTTTGGGACAGCAATTAATCAGCCCCAGCATTTT
D: TRBD1
V: TRBV29-1
J: TRBJ1-5
size: many

CDR3: CASSLKYSNQPQHF
DNA: TGCGCCAGCAGCCTTAAATATAGCAATCAGCCCCAGCATTTT
D: .
V: TRBV4-3
J: TRBJ1-5
size: .